The 18 T cell receptor beta chains in this list originate from one sample, sequenced in a study of T cell changes during pregnancy in multiple sclerosis. The method was immunoSEQ multiplex PCR; TCRdb's version includes in-frame clones alone and lacks a portion of them. The table includes approximately 49,000 clones, around 90% detected once. The sequencing used CD4+ T cells from peripheral blood mononuclear cells, collected in the second trimester of pregnancy. All receptors come from a female donor with multiple sclerosis, enrolled in a pregnancy study.

The CDR3 sequence is CASSLGRRSIPDYEQYF. The CDR3 coding sequence is TGTGCCAGCAGCTTGGGGAGACGGTCAATCCCTGACTACGAGCAGTACTTC. J is TRBJ2-7 and V is TRBV5-6, with unresolved D. The V gene lost 0 bases and the J gene lost 3 bases, with 19 bases spanning the gap. Per germline, CDR1 SGHDT and CDR2 YYEEEE. This CDR3 is built from 17 residues.

The gene calls are TRBV5-8 and TRBJ2-7; tentatively, D is TRBD1 (6 bases). V dropped 2 bases and J dropped 10 bases, with 22 bases sitting between them. The CDR3 has 15 residues. Germline lookup yields CDR1 SGHTS and CDR2 YDEGEE. In DNA form, the CDR3 reads TGTGCCAGCAGCTTATCAGGGGCCACACCCTACCCACAGTACTTC. Translating gives CASSLSGATPYPQYF.

The rearrangement joins TRBV30 to TRBJ2-7, with 9 bases matching TRBD1. CDR1 and CDR2 from the germline V gene are GTSNPN and SVGIG (reference sequence). The CDR3 length is 15 residues. V lost 3 bases, J lost 4 bases, and 10 bases stayed unmatched. The CDR3 reads CAWSPGQGWGYEQYF. The CDR3 nucleotides read TGTGCCTGGAGCCCGGGACAGGGATGGGGTTACGAGCAGTACTTC.

This clone showed up just once. The rearrangement joins TRBV30 to TRBJ2-5, with TRBD1 matching 9 bases. The germline gives CDR1 GTSNPN, CDR2 SVGIG (reference sequence). The CDR3 has 16 residues. V shed 1 base, J shed 4 bases, and the junction held 10 bases outside the gene matches. The CDR3 region is CAWSGGTGRGGETQYF. CDR3 coding DNA: TGTGCCTGGAGTGGGGGGACAGGGAGGGGAGGAGAGACCCAGTACTTC.

J is TRBJ1-5 and V is TRBV9; TRBD1 matches at 8 bases. Trimming removed 0 bases from V and 6 bases from J; junction bases left unmatched: 5. CDR3 size: 15 residues. CDR1 is SGDLS, CDR2 YYNGEE, per germline. The CDR3 nucleotides are TGTGCCAGCAGCGTAGAAGGACAGGGCCCTCAGCCCCAGCATTTT. Amino acid sequence: CASSVEGQGPQPQHF.

This chain links TRBV4-3 with TRBJ1-2; D not certain. V was clipped by 4 bases and J by 0 bases, with 15 bases between them. Germline V gene data show CDR1 as LGHNA and CDR2 as YSLEER. The CDR3 runs 16 residues. The CDR3 loop reads CASSPHHGEANYGYTF. For the CDR3, the DNA is TGCGCCAGCAGCCCCCACCACGGTGAAGCTAACTATGGCTACACCTTC.

For the CDR3, the DNA is TGTGCCAGCAGCCAGGCGGTGCTAGCGGGGGTCACAGATACGCAGTATTTT. Protein sequence: CASSQAVLAGVTDTQYF. The chain carries TRBV4-2 and TRBJ2-3, with 10 bases lining up with TRBD2. Germline CDR1 reads LGHNA; CDR2 reads YNFKEQ. V was pared by 3 bases and J by 2 bases, with 8 bases of the junction left unmatched. This CDR3 is built from 17 residues.

V usage is TRBV4-1 and J usage is TRBJ1-3; TRBD1 matches at 8 bases. The CDR3 spans 15 residues. V dropped 3 bases and J dropped 4; count of bases not matched to a gene: 5. Looked up from germline, CDR1 is MGHRA and CDR2 is YSYEKL. The CDR3 region is CASSQMGDRGNTIYF. CDR3 in DNA: TGCGCCAGCAGCCAGATGGGGGACAGGGGAAACACCATATATTTT.

This sequence joins TRBV6-1 and TRBJ1-1; D unclear. Germline V gives CDR1 MNHNS, CDR2 SASEGT. V was shortened by 1 base and J by 7 bases, with 19 bases between the two germline ends. The CDR3 is made up of 16 amino acids. The CDR3 DNA reads TGTGCCAGCAGTGAAGGGGAGAGCTGGCGAGTTGGTGAAGCTTTCTTT. It codes for CASSEGESWRVGEAFF.

The V call is TRBV5-6, the J call TRBJ1-1, with TRBD1 identical over 9 bases. The CDR3 has 13 amino acids. Germline CDR1 SGHDT, CDR2 YYEEEE. V was clipped by 4 bases and J by 5 bases; unmatched bases: 3. CDR3 sequence reads: CASSEQGATEAFF. DNA for the CDR3: TGTGCCAGCAGCGAACAGGGGGCGACTGAAGCTTTCTTT.

The chain couples TRBV11-2 to TRBJ2-5; TRBD2 matches at 11 bases. The CDR3 has 18 residues. CDR1 and CDR2 (germline): SGHAT, FQNNGV. Trimming removed 4 bases from V and 4 bases from J; junction bases left unmatched: 14. CDR3 nucleotides: TGTGCCAGCAGCTCGGGGCAGGGGACTAGCGGAATCACAGAGACCCAGTACTTC. Its translation: CASSSGQGTSGITETQYF.

The chain carries TRBV4-2 and TRBJ2-5; 7 nucleotides agree with TRBD2. Near its end, the DNA agrees better with TRBJ2-7, so the J call may be wrong. The CDR3 is 15 residues long. Germline V gene sequence: CDR1 LGHNA, CDR2 YNFKEQ. CDR3 residues: CASSQDGAGADEQYF. The CDR3 DNA reads as TGTGCCAGCAGCCAAGATGGGGCGGGAGCGGACGAGCAGTACTTC.

The chain employs TRBV19 and TRBJ2-4, with 7 bases fitting TRBD2. The germline gives CDR1 LNHDA, CDR2 SQIVND (reference sequence). The junction had 6 bases not matched to a gene; V was cut back by 7 bases and J by 6 bases. The CDR3 runs 13 residues. CDR3 amino acids: CASTTWGGNIQYF. CDR3 DNA: TGTGCCAGTACGACTTGGGGGGGAAACATTCAGTACTTC.

This clone was picked up a small number of times. This chain connects TRBV5-5 to TRBJ1-1; D ambiguous. Germline assignment: CDR1 SGHKS and CDR2 YYEKEE (reference sequence). V lost 0 bases, J lost 10 bases, and 13 bases lay in between. This CDR3 region has 13 residues. The CDR3 loop is CASSLDLSTGAFF. The CDR3, as DNA: TGTGCCAGCAGCTTGGATTTATCGACGGGAGCTTTCTTT.

The chain uses TRBV27 and TRBJ2-5, with unresolved D. Trimming pared 4 bases from V and 1 base from J, leaving 10 bases between. This CDR3 has 14 residues. Germline V gives CDR1 MNHEY, CDR2 SMNVEV (reference sequence). The CDR3 region is CASSSVVLQETQYF. The CDR3, as DNA: TGTGCCAGCAGTTCCGTCGTTCTCCAAGAGACCCAGTACTTC.

The chain employs TRBV15 and TRBJ1-2, with 9 bases aligning to TRBD1. Germline CDR1 is LNHNV and CDR2 is YYDKDF (reference sequence). V was clipped by 1 base and J by 6 bases; unmatched bases: 0. The CDR3 has 13 amino acids. The CDR3 DNA is TGTGCCACCAGCAGAGGACAGGGGGATGGCTACACCTTC. Amino acid sequence: CATSRGQGDGYTF. Full variable domain (missing parts from reference TRBV15 and TRBJ1-2): DAMVIQNPRYQVTQFGKPVTLSCSQTLNHNVMYWYQQKSSQAPKLLFHYYDKDFNNEADTPDNFQSRRPNTSFCFLDIRSPGLGDTAMYLCATSRGQGDGYTFGSGTRLTVV.

The chain joins TRBV19 to TRBJ2-2; D is unresolved. Trimming removed 0 bases at V and 2 bases at J, with 7 bases between. This CDR3 region has 15 residues. Germline V gene data show CDR1 as LNHDA and CDR2 as SQIVND (reference sequence). The CDR3, as DNA: TGTGCCAGTAGTATAGACCGGAGAAACACCGGGGAGCTGTTTTTT. Translated: CASSIDRRNTGELFF.

This clone has a handful of counts. As DNA, the CDR3 is TGTGCCAGCAGCCCGGCGGGACAGGTTAAAGAGACCCAGTACTTC. It encodes CASSPAGQVKETQYF. The chain links TRBV7-2 to TRBJ2-5, with 8 bases aligning to TRBD1. This CDR3 is 15 amino acids long. Germline CDR1 is SGHTA and CDR2 is FQGNSA. V lost 5 bases to trimming and J lost 3 bases; unmatched junction nucleotides: 8.